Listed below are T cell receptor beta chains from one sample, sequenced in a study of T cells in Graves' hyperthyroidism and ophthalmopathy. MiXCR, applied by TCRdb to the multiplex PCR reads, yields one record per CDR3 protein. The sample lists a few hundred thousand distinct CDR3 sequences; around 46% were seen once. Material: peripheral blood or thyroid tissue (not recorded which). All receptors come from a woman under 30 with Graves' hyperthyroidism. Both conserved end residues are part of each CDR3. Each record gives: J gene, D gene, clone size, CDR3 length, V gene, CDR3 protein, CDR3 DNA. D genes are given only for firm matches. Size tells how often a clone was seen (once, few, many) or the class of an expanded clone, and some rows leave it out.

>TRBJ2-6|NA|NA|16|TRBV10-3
CAISDLQGDGANVLTF
TGTGCCATCAGTGACCTACAGGGTGATGGGGCCAACGTCCTGACTTTC
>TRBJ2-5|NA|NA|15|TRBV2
CASRRRIIPQETQYF
TGTGCCAGTCGCCGAAGAATTATCCCTCAAGAGACCCAGTACTTC
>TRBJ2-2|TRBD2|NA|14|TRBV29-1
CSSGTSGNTGELFF
TGCAGCTCTGGGACTAGCGGTAACACCGGGGAGCTGTTTTTT
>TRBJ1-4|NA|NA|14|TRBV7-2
CASSSPGLHEKLFF
TGTGCCAGCAGCTCTCCGGGACTGCATGAAAAACTGTTTTTT
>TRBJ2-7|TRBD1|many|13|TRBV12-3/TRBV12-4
CASSPQGSYEQYF
TGTGCCAGCAGTCCACAGGGGTCCTACGAGCAGTACTTC
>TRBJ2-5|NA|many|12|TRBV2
CASIPVEETQYF
TGTGCCAGCATTCCGGTGGAGGAGACCCAGTACTTC
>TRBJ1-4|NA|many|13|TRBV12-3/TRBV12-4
CASGFATNEKLFF
TGTGCCAGCGGCTTTGCAACTAATGAAAAACTGTTTTTT
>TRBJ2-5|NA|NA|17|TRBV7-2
CASPRDRWYGGKETQYF
TGTGCCAGCCCCCGGGACCGGTGGTACGGCGGGAAAGAGACCCAGTACTTC
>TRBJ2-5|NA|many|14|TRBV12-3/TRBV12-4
CASNNNGPGETQYF
TGTGCCAGCAATAATAACGGGCCGGGGGAGACCCAGTACTTC
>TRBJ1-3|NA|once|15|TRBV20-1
CSARSRGAGGYTIYF
TGCAGTGCTAGAAGCAGGGGCGCGGGTGGCTACACCATATATTTT
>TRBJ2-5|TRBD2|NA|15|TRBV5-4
CASSDGGRGYETQYF
TGTGCCAGCAGCGATGGCGGGAGGGGATATGAGACCCAGTACTTC
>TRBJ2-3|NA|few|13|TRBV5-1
CASTANMADTQYF
TGCGCCAGCACCGCGAACATGGCAGATACGCAGTATTTT
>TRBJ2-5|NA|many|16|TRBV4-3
CASSQSGGGLLETQYF
TGCGCCAGCAGCCAATCTGGGGGAGGTCTTCTAGAGACCCAGTACTTC
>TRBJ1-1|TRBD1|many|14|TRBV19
CASSIGTGITEAFF
TGTGCCAGTAGTATAGGGACAGGGATTACTGAAGCTTTCTTT
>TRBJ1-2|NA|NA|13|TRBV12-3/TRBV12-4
CASSSAGTYGYTF
TGTGCCAGCAGTTCAGCGGGGACCTATGGCTACACCTTC
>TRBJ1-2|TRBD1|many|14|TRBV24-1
CATSDYPGQDGYTF
TGTGCCACCAGTGATTATCCGGGACAGGATGGCTACACCTTC
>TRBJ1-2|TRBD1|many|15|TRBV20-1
CSARLPTGTGYGYTF
TGCAGTGCTAGGCTACCTACCGGGACAGGTTATGGCTACACCTTC
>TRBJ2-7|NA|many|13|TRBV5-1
CASSEQNSYEQYF
TGCGCCAGCAGCGAACAAAACTCCTACGAGCAGTACTTC
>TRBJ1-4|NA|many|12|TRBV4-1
CASSRQRDKLFF
TGCGCCAGCAGCCGTCAGAGGGATAAACTGTTTTTT
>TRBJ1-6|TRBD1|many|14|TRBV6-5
CASRPGQGNSPLHF
TGTGCCAGCAGACCGGGACAGGGTAATTCACCCCTCCACTTT
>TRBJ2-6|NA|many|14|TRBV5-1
CASGGASGANVLTF
TGCGCCAGCGGGGGGGCTTCCGGGGCCAACGTCCTGACTTTC
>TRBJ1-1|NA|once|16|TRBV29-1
CASSYGEGVLNTEAFF
TGCGCCAGCAGTTACGGGGAGGGCGTTTTAAACACTGAAGCTTTCTTT
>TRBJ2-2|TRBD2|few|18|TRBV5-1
CASSLGLAGGINTGELFF
TGCGCCAGCAGCTTGGGACTAGCGGGGGGAATTAACACCGGGGAGCTGTTTTTT
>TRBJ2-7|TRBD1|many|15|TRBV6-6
CASSWRQGGDYEQYF
TGTGCCAGCAGTTGGCGACAGGGTGGGGACTACGAGCAGTACTTC
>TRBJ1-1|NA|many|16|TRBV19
CASSILGDRRNTEAFF
TGTGCCAGTAGTATATTGGGTGACAGGCGGAACACTGAAGCTTTCTTT
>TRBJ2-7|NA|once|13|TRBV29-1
CSGEGDTYYEQYF
TGCAGCGGTGAGGGGGACACTTACTACGAGCAGTACTTC
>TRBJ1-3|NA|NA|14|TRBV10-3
CAISDGVGENTIYF
TGTGCCATCAGTGATGGGGTGGGCGAGAACACCATATATTTT
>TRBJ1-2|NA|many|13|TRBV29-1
CSVESGADYGYTF
TGCAGCGTTGAATCTGGGGCGGACTATGGCTACACCTTC
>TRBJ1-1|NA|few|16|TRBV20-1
CSASPPGRGVNTEAFF
TGCAGTGCCTCACCCCCAGGGAGAGGAGTGAACACTGAAGCTTTCTTT
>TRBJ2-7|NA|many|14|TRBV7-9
CASSLGQGHYEQYF
TGTGCCAGCAGCTTAGGGCAAGGGCACTACGAGCAGTACTTC
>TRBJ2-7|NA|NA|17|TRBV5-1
CASSAGSGLGGPYEQYF
TGCGCCAGCAGCGCTGGCTCAGGGCTGGGGGGCCCCTACGAGCAGTACTTC
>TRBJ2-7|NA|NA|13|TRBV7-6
CASSLSRQTEQYF
TGTGCCAGCAGTTTAAGTCGACAGACTGAGCAGTACTTC
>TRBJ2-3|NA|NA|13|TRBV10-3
CAISGVEADTQYF
TGTGCCATCAGCGGAGTTGAAGCAGATACGCAGTATTTT
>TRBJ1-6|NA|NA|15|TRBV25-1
CASSELRDANSPLHF
TGTGCCAGCAGTGAGCTCCGGGACGCAAATTCACCCCTCCACTTT
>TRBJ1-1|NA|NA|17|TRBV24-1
CATSDPNSGAGGTEAFF
TGTGCCACCAGTGATCCGAATAGCGGGGCCGGAGGGACTGAAGCTTTCTTT
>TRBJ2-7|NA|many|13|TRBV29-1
CSVAGEFSYEQYF
TGCAGCGTTGCAGGAGAATTTTCCTACGAGCAGTACTTC
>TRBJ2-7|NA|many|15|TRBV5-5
CASSRSRDGSYEQYF
TGTGCCAGCAGCCGCTCCCGGGACGGGAGCTACGAGCAGTACTTC
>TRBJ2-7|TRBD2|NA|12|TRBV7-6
CAGLAGRYEQYF
TGTGCCGGACTAGCGGGACGGTACGAGCAGTACTTC
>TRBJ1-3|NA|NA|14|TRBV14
CASSQEVRGNTIYF
TGTGCCAGCAGCCAAGAGGTCCGCGGAAACACCATATATTTT
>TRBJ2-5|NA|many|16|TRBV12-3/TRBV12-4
CASSPGRGGYQETQYF
TGTGCCAGCAGCCCGGGGCGAGGGGGGTACCAAGAGACCCAGTACTTC
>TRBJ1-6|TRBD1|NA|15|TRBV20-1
CSARPGTGVASPLHF
TGCAGTGCTAGGCCCGGGACAGGGGTAGCTTCACCCCTCCACTTT
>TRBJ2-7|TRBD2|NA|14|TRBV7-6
CASSGSGRAYEQYF
TGTGCCAGCAGCGGGAGCGGGAGGGCCTACGAGCAGTACTTC
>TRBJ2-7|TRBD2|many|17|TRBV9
CASSVTSGRPGGYEQYF
TGTGCCAGCAGCGTCACTAGCGGGAGACCTGGGGGCTACGAGCAGTACTTC
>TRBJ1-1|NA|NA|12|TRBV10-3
CAISDQGDEAFF
TGTGCCATCAGTGATCAGGGTGATGAAGCTTTCTTT
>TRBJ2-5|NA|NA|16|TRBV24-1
CATSDPSVLAEETQYF
TGTGCCACCAGTGATCCCTCCGTACTAGCTGAGGAGACCCAGTACTTC
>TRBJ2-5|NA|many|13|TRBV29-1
CSVDGVVAETQYF
TGCAGCGTTGACGGGGTCGTGGCAGAGACCCAGTACTTC
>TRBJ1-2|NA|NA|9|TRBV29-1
CTRGYGYTF
TGCACCCGTGGATATGGCTACACCTTC
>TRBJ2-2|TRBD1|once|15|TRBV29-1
CSVDAGTGKAGELFF
TGCAGCGTTGACGCCGGGACAGGGAAGGCCGGGGAGCTGTTTTTT
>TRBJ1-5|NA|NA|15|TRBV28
CASSLMGYSNQPQHF
TGTGCCAGCAGTTTAATGGGCTATAGCAATCAGCCCCAGCATTTT
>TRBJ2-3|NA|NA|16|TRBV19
CATTLKGARHTDTQYF
TGTGCCACTACCTTGAAGGGAGCGCGACACACAGATACGCAGTATTTT
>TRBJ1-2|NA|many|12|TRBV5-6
CASSYGRYGYTF
TGTGCCAGCAGCTACGGTCGCTATGGCTACACCTTC
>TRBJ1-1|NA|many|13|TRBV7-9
CASSPPGLGEAFF
TGTGCCAGCAGCCCCCCGGGGCTTGGTGAAGCTTTCTTT
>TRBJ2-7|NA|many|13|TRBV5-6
CASSVTISYEQYF
TGTGCCAGCAGCGTGACTATCTCCTACGAGCAGTACTTC
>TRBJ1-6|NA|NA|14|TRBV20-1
CSASRLAGLSPLHF
TGCAGTGCTTCCAGACTAGCGGGGCTTTCACCCCTCCACTTT
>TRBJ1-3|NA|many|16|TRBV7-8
CASSSKSLRGGNTIYF
TGTGCCAGCAGCTCCAAGTCCCTGCGAGGTGGAAACACCATATATTTT
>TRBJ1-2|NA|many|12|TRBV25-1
CASSELQNGYTF
TGTGCCAGCAGTGAGCTACAGAATGGCTACACCTTC
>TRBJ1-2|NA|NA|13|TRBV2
CASRRTRSYGYTF
TGTGCCAGCAGACGGACCCGGAGCTATGGCTACACCTTC
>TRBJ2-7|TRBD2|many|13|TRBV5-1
CASSPDGGYEQYF
TGCGCCAGCAGCCCAGACGGGGGGTACGAGCAGTACTTC
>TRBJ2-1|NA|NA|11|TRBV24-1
CATSVLNEQFF
TGTGCCACCAGCGTCCTCAATGAGCAGTTCTTC